This T cell receptor (beta chain) comes out of a study of blood T cell repertoires in COVID-19. Study context: The analysed material was cDNA or gDNA that came from T cells, B-cell-depleted T cells, or PBMCs.

This study enrolled people aged roughly 18 to 89 from about two dozen US geographic areas. Germline CDR1 WSHSY, CDR2 SAAADI. The V end lost 8 bases, the J end lost 7 bases, and 12 bases lay between the germline ends. CDR3 length: 11 residues. In the authors' workflow: Using reference gene primer amplification, nucleated cell counts were estimated. Clones were read by immunoSEQ multiplex PCR, and TCRdb kept only the in-frame ones, dropping some. Clonal size and the V and J genes are those of that table, whereas D and trimming came from the DNA. The table shows more than 300,000 clones, with about nine tenths occurring only once. The count of this clone is one.

The sample was PBMCs or T cells enriched from blood (not recorded which). This TCR derives from a woman aged 18 to 35 who had recovered from COVID-19. The chain joins TRBV10-2 to TRBJ2-7, with unresolved D. DNA for the CDR3: TGCGCCAGCTATGATAACGGGGAGCAGTACTTC. This codes for CASYDNGEQYF.